This entry features one TCR beta chain sequence. CDR3 size: 16 residues. Germline-derived CDR1 and CDR2 are LGHNA and YSLEER. V lost 1 base and J 3 bases, leaving 14 bases between the germline ends. As defined, naive CD8 cells were CD45RO-negative and positively selected for CCR7, with terminally differentiated effector memory CD45RA+ cells excluded. Across several immunoSEQ plates, the genomic DNA of each subset was split evenly. Sorted-subset replicate PCRs used about 180 ng DNA, about 30,000 T cell genomes. TCRdb's copy holds only in-frame clones and misses some; the assay was immunoSEQ multiplex PCR. The table shows about 1,900,000 clones, with approximately 94% occurring only once. The data belong to a study of shared clonotypes between healthy human individuals.

This receptor was taken from a man younger than 30 in good health. The chain uses TRBV4-3 and TRBJ2-3, with a weak D call TRBD2 (6 bases). What was sequenced was naive CD8+ T cells sorted from blood. Here the CDR3 DNA reads TGCGCCAGCAGCCAAGGGAGGGGAGAGTGGACAGATACGCAGTATTTT. Translated: CASSQGRGEWTDTQYF.